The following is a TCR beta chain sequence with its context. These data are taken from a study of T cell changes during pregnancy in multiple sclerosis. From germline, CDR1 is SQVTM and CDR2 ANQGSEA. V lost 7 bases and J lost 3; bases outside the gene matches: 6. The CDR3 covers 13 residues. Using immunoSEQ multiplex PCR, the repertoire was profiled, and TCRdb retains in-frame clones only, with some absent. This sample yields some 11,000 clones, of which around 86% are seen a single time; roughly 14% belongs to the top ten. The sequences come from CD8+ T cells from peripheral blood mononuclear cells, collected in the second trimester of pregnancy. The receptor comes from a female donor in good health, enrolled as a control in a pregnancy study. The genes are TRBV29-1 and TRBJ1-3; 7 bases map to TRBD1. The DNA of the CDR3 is TGCAGCGGCAAACAGGGGATTGGAAACACCATATATTTT. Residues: CSGKQGIGNTIYF.